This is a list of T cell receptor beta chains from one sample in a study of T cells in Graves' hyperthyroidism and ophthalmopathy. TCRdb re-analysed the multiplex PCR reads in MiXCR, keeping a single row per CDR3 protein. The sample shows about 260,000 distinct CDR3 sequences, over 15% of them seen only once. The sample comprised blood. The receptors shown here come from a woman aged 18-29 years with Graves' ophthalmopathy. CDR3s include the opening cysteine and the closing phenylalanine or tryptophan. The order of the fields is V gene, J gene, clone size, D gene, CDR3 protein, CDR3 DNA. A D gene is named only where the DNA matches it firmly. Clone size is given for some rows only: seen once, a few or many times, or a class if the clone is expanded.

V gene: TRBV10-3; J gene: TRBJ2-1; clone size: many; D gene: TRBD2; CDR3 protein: CAIGTSDNEQFF; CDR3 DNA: TGTGCCATCGGGACTAGCGACAATGAGCAGTTCTTC
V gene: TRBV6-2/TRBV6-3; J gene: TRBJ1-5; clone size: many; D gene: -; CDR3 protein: CASRAGGWGSNQPQHF; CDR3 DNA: TGTGCCAGCAGAGCGGGGGGCTGGGGTAGCAATCAGCCCCAGCATTTT
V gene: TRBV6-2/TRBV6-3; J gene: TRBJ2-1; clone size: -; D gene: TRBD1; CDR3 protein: CASSAPGQTYEQFF; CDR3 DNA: TGTGCCAGCAGTGCCCCGGGACAGACCTACGAGCAGTTCTTC
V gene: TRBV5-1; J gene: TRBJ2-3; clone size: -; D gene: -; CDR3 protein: CASSSGRELVKGTQYF; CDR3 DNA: TGCGCCAGCAGCTCCGGGCGGGAATTGGTGAAAGGTACGCAGTATTTT
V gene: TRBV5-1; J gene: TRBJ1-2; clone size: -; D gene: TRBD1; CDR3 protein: CASSLAEGQGDYGYTF; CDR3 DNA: TGCGCCAGCAGCTTGGCCGAAGGACAGGGGGACTATGGCTACACCTTC
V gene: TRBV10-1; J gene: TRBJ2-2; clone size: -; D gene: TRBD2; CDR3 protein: CASSEKRGAERELFF; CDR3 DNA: TGCGCCAGCAGTGAAAAGCGGGGGGCCGAACGGGAGCTGTTTTTT
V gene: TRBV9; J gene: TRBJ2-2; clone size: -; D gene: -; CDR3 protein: CASSPVSTGELFF; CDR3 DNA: TGTGCCAGCAGCCCCGTATCGACCGGGGAGCTGTTTTTT
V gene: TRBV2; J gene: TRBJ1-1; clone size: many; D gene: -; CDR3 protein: CASSEVGAAEAFF; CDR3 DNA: TGTGCCAGCAGTGAGGTGGGTGCGGCTGAAGCTTTCTTT
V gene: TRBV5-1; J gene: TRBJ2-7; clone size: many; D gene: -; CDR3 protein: CASSLVPDYEQYF; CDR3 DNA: TGCGCCAGCAGCTTGGTGCCCGACTACGAGCAGTACTTC
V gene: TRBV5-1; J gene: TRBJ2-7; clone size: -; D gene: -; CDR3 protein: CASSLEWVSYEQYF; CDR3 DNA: TGCGCCAGCAGCTTGGAATGGGTTAGCTACGAGCAGTACTTC
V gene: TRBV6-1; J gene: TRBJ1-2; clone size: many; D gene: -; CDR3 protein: CASSRLRVAYGYTF; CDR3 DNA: TGTGCCAGCAGCCGACTGAGGGTGGCCTATGGCTACACCTTC
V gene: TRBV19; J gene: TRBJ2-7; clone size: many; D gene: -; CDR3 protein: CASSFRDGPYEQYF; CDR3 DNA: TGTGCCAGTAGTTTCCGGGACGGACCCTACGAGCAGTACTTC
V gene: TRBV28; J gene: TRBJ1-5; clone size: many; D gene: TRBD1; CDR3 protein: CASRPGQVNQPQHF; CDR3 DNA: TGTGCCAGCAGACCGGGACAGGTCAATCAGCCCCAGCATTTT
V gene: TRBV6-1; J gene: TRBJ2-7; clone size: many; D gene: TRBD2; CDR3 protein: CASSVGGGRSYEQYF; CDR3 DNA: TGTGCCAGCAGTGTAGGCGGGGGGCGATCCTACGAGCAGTACTTC
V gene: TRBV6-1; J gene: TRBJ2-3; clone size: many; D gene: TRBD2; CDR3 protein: CASRSNGLAGTDTQYF; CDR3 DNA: TGTGCCAGCCGGAGTAACGGACTAGCGGGGACAGATACGCAGTATTTT
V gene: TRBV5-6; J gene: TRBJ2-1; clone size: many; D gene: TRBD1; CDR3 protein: CASSVGLTGGGSYNEQFF; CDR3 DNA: TGTGCCAGCAGCGTGGGATTGACAGGGGGTGGATCCTACAATGAGCAGTTCTTC
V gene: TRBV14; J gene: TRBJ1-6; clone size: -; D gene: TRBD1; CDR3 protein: CASSHLDRGRRSPLHF; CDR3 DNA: TGTGCCAGCAGCCACTTAGACAGGGGGCGCCGATCACCCCTCCACTTT
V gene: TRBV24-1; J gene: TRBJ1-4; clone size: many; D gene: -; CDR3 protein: CATSDSTTGPGEKLFF; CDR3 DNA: TGTGCCACCAGTGACTCCACAACAGGACCGGGGGAAAAACTGTTTTTT
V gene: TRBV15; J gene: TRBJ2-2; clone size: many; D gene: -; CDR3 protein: CATGESNTGELFF; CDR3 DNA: TGTGCCACTGGGGAGTCGAACACCGGGGAGCTGTTTTTT
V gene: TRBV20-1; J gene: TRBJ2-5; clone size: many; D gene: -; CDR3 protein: CSASGGGETQYF; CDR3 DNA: TGCAGTGCTAGTGGGGGTGGGGAGACCCAGTACTTC
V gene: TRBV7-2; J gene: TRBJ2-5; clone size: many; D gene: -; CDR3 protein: CASNVRRVRETQYF; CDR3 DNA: TGTGCCAGCAACGTTCGCCGGGTGCGGGAGACCCAGTACTTC
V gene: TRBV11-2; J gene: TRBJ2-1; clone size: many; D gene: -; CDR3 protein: CASSSRQTYNEQFF; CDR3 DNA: TGTGCCAGCAGCTCGCGACAGACCTACAATGAGCAGTTCTTC
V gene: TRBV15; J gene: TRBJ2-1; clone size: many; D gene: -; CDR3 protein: CATSRDQTNGYNEQFF; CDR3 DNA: TGTGCCACCAGCAGAGATCAGACTAACGGGTACAATGAGCAGTTCTTC
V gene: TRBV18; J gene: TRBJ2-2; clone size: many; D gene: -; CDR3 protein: CASSPPTAGDTGELFF; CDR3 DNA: TGTGCCAGCTCACCACCGACGGCCGGCGACACCGGGGAGCTGTTTTTT
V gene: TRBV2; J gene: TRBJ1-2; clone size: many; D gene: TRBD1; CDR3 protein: CASSLTTGLYGYTF; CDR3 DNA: TGTGCCAGCAGTTTAACGACAGGGCTCTATGGCTACACCTTC
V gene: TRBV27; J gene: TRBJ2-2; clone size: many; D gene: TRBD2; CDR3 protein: CASSLYASGRAANTGELFF; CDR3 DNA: TGTGCCAGCAGTTTATATGCTAGCGGGAGGGCCGCGAACACCGGGGAGCTGTTTTTT
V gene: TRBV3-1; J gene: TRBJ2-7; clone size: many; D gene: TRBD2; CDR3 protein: CASSQELAGIYEQYF; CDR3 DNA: TGTGCCAGCAGCCAAGAGTTAGCGGGAATCTACGAGCAGTACTTC
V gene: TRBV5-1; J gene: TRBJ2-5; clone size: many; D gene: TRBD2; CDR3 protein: CASSGRLGLADSETQYF; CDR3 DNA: TGCGCCAGCAGCGGACGCCTGGGACTAGCGGACTCGGAGACCCAGTACTTC
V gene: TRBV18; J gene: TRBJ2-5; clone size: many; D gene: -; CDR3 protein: CASSPPRETQYF; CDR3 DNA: TGTGCCAGCTCACCACCGCGAGAGACCCAGTACTTC
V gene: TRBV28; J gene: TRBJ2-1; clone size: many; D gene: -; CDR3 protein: CASSYDRYNEQFF; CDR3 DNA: TGTGCCAGCAGCTATGACAGATACAATGAGCAGTTCTTC
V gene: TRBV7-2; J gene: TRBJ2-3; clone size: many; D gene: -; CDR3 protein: CASSSQRSSTDTQYF; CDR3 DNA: TGTGCCAGCAGCTCTCAGCGCTCTAGCACAGATACGCAGTATTTT
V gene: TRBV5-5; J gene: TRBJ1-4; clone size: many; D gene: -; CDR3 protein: CASSPAGEKLFF; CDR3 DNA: TGTGCCAGCAGCCCCGCCGGGGAAAAACTGTTTTTT
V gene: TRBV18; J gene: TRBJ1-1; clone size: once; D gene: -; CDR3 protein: CASSPRGTSNTEAFF; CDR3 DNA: TGTGCCAGCTCACCACGCGGGACCTCAAACACTGAAGCTTTCTTT
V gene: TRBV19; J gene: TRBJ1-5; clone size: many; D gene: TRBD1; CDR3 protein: CASSRDRATFSNQPQHF; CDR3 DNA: TGTGCCAGTAGTAGGGACAGGGCCACCTTCAGCAATCAGCCCCAGCATTTT
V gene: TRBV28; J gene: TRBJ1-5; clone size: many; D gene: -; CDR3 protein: CASSFFPGVTSNQPQHF; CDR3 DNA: TGTGCCAGCAGTTTCTTTCCAGGGGTCACTAGCAATCAGCCCCAGCATTTT
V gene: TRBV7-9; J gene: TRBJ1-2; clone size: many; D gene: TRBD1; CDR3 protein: CASSFSHRDRGQWPYGYTF; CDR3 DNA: TGTGCCAGCAGCTTTTCGCACCGGGACAGGGGGCAGTGGCCCTATGGCTACACCTTC
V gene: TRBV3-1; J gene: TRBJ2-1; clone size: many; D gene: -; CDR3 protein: CASSRGRVGDEQFF; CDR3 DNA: TGTGCCAGCAGCCGTGGGCGGGTTGGGGATGAGCAGTTCTTC
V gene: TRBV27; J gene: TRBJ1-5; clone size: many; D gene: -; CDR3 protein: CASSTEYSNQPQHF; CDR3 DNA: TGTGCCAGCAGTACAGAATATAGCAATCAGCCCCAGCATTTT
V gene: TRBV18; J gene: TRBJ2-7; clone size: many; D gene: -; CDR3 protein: CASSPVGPPRDYEQYF; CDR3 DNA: TGTGCCAGCTCACCTGTAGGACCACCCAGGGACTACGAGCAGTACTTC
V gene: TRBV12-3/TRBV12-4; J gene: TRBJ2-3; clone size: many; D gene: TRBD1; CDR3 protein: CASSQDRVDADTQYF; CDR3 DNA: TGTGCCAGCAGCCAGGACAGGGTTGACGCAGATACGCAGTATTTT
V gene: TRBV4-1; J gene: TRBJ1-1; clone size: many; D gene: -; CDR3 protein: CASSKQGLGNTEAFF; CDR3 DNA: TGCGCCAGCAGCAAACAAGGTTTAGGGAACACTGAAGCTTTCTTT
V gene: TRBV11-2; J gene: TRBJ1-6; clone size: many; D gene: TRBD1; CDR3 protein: CASSFGDSPSPLHF; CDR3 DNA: TGTGCCAGCAGCTTTGGGGACAGTCCTTCACCCCTCCACTTT
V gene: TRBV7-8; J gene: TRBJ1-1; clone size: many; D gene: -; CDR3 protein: CASSGVGTEAFF; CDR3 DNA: TGTGCCAGCAGTGGTGTTGGAACTGAAGCTTTCTTT
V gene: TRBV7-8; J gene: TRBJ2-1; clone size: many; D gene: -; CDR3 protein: CASSLRPQRGSGNEQFF; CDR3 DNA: TGTGCCAGCAGCCTACGCCCCCAGAGGGGATCGGGCAATGAGCAGTTCTTC